This T cell receptor beta chain was observed in a study of tumor-infiltrating lymphocytes in primary liver carcinoma. Remarks on this clonotype: Antigen: not known. At one end the junction does not follow the germline gene, possibly because of a read error.

Researchers drew blood RNA from unsorted whole blood and extracted germline DNA as well. The authors collected four milliliters of peripheral blood before surgery. The CDR3 is 15 amino acids. The germline CDR1 and CDR2 sequences are SGHAT and FQNNGV. Starting material of 500 ng total RNA yielded TCR beta cDNA via a constant-region primer. Each TCR beta library was derived from three nested multiplex PCR rounds that employed slightly modified ARM-PCR. Rounds one and two of PCR, each of approximately 11 cycles, were primed with TRBV1-TRBV30 forward primers and a C-beta reverse primer. TCRdb itself ran the multiplex PCR reads through MiXCR, one entry per CDR3 protein. The data hold approximately 330,000 distinct CDR3 sequences, with about 65% observed a single time. Study observations and caveats: Comparison of CD4+ and CD8+ repertoires was precluded by bulk unsorted samples.

Sequencing was carried out using peripheral blood. The TCR comes from a man in his forties with primary liver carcinoma and hepatitis B virus infection. The chain couples TRBV11-2 to TRBJ2-1, with D possibly matching TRBD2 (5 bases). The CDR3 protein is CASNLEGRPSNEQFF. CDR3 sequence (DNA): TGTGCCAGCAACTTAGAGGGCCGGCCTAGCAATGAGCAGTTCTTC.